These 28 T cell receptor beta chains share one sample of origin, sequenced in a study of control samples from healthy donors and cancer patients. Generated by immunoSEQ multiplex PCR, the TCRdb table keeps only in-frame clones and is missing some. The repertoire holds 110,000 to 150,000 clones, with 89% as singletons. The material sequenced was blood. The receptor set was obtained from a young man in good health.

CDR3 protein: CASSEVARPYEQYF. CDR3 bases: TGTGCCAGCAGTGAAGTGGCGCGACCCTACGAGCAGTACTTC. This chain joins TRBV6-1 and TRBJ2-7; no definite D call. The CDR3 is made up of 14 amino acids. CDR1 is MNHNS, CDR2 SASEGT, per germline. With 1 base removed from V and 2 bases from J, the gap between germline ends came to 9 bases.

In its sample, this clone was seen once. The chain has TRBV6-1 and TRBJ1-2; 8 positions agree with TRBD1. Germline loops: CDR1 MNHNS, CDR2 SASEGT. This CDR3 spans 16 amino acids. The ends lost 0 bases at V and 0 bases at J; junction bases unmatched: 3. The CDR3 sequence is CASSEAGTGANYGYTF. As DNA, the CDR3 is TGTGCCAGCAGTGAAGCCGGGACAGGAGCTAACTATGGCTACACCTTC.

This chain links TRBV9 with TRBJ2-2; the D gene is possibly TRBD1 (7 bases). This CDR3 has 15 amino acids. The germline V and J ends were trimmed by 0 bases and 4 bases, with 10 bases remaining between them. Germline assignment: CDR1 SGDLS and CDR2 YYNGEE. The CDR3 DNA sequence: TGTGCCAGCAGCGTAGACAGGGGAGGCACCGGGGAGCTGTTTTTT. Protein product: CASSVDRGGTGELFF.

The chain recombines TRBV5-6 with TRBJ2-7; 9 bases align to TRBD2. V shed 0 bases, J shed 6 bases, and the junction held 7 bases outside the gene matches. Per germline, CDR1 SGHDT and CDR2 YYEEEE. The length of the CDR3 is 15 residues. The CDR3 DNA follows: TGTGCCAGCAGCTTGGGTCCTAGCGGGGTTCCCGAGCAGTACTTC. Translated, it gives CASSLGPSGVPEQYF.

J is TRBJ2-4 and V is TRBV28; D call uncertain. The V and J ends lost 2 bases and 7 bases respectively, with 6 bases between them. Germline lookup yields CDR1 MDHEN and CDR2 SYDVKM. The CDR3 sequence is 12 residues long. The CDR3 region has the DNA TGTGCCAGCAGTTTAGAGTCCAACATTCAGTACTTC. This translates into CASSLESNIQYF.

The rearrangement uses TRBV5-1 and TRBJ2-1; no definite D call. Germline lookup yields CDR1 SGHRS and CDR2 YFSETQ. CDR3 length equals 14 residues. Trimming took 4 bases from V and 8 from J, leaving 16 bases between them. The DNA of the CDR3 is TGCGCCAGCAGCCCTCAGACCCAACCGGATGAGCAGTTCTTC. The encoded protein is CASSPQTQPDEQFF. Full variable domain (outside the CDR3, taken from reference TRBV5-1 and TRBJ2-1): KAGVTQTPRYLIKTRGQQVTLSCSPISGHRSVSWYQQTPGQGLQFLFEYFSETQRNKGNFPGRFSGRQFSNSRSEMNVSTLELGDSALYLCASSPQTQPDEQFFGPGTRLTVL.

This clone has just one count. V usage is TRBV9 and J usage is TRBJ2-1; TRBD2 matches 14 bases. Germline V gives CDR1 SGDLS, CDR2 YYNGEE. V was clipped by 2 bases and J by 7 bases; unmatched bases: 8. CDR3 length equals 17 residues. The CDR3 DNA reads as TGTGCCAGCAGCGTCGAGACTAGCGGGGGGGCTTGGAATGAGCAGTTCTTC. Residues: CASSVETSGGAWNEQFF.

The rearrangement uses TRBV6-5 and TRBJ2-7, with a tentative D call TRBD2 (5 bases). The CDR3 has 14 residues. The V gene lost 0 bases and the J gene lost 4 bases, with 10 bases spanning the gap. The V gene's germline CDR1 is MNHEY and CDR2 SVGAGI. The CDR3 nucleotides are TGTGCCAGCAGTTACTCCGGACTTAAGTACGAGCAGTACTTC. This codes for CASSYSGLKYEQYF.

The V gene is TRBV7-9, the J gene TRBJ2-4, with TRBD2 as a possible D gene (5 bases). The V and J ends lost 5 bases and 0 bases respectively, with 20 bases between them. This CDR3 is built from 18 residues. Germline values: CDR1 SEHNR, CDR2 FQNEAQ (reference sequence). The CDR3 coding sequence is TGTGCCAGCAGCAAAGCTTGGGGAGAAACTATAGCCAAAAACATTCAGTACTTC. It codes for CASSKAWGETIAKNIQYF.

The chain links TRBV5-6 to TRBJ2-3; 7 bases map to TRBD2. The germline V gene encodes CDR1 SGHDT and CDR2 YYEEEE. The CDR3 totals 14 residues. V was pared by 4 bases and J by 4 bases, with 6 bases of the junction left unmatched. The CDR3 DNA reads TGTGCCAGCAGCGCGGGACTAAGGGCAGATACGCAGTATTTT. Translating it yields CASSAGLRADTQYF.

The CDR3, as DNA: TGTGCCAGCAGCTTATCCGGGCGCGGAGATACGCAGTATTTT. Its protein is CASSLSGRGDTQYF. The chain couples TRBV7-2 to TRBJ2-3; D is ambiguous. V was pared by 2 bases and J by 5 bases, with 11 bases between. The CDR3 consists of 14 residues. Germline loops: CDR1 SGHTA, CDR2 FQGNSA. The whole variable domain, remainder taken from reference TRBV7-2 and TRBJ2-3, is GAGVSQSPSNKVTEKGKDVELRCDPISGHTALYWYRQSLGQGLEFLIYFQGNSAPDKSGLPSDRFSAERTGGSVSTLTIQRTQQEDSAVYLCASSLSGRGDTQYFGPGTRLTVL.

The rearrangement links TRBV7-2 to TRBJ2-7; either TRBD1 or TRBD2 may fit D (5 bases each). The length of the CDR3 is 13 residues. The germline V gene has CDR1 SGHTA and CDR2 FQGNSA. V lost 2 bases to trimming and J lost 2 bases, with 7 bases between them. CDR3 nucleotides: TGTGCCAGCAGCTTATTGGGGGCCTACGAGCAGTACTTC. It specifies CASSLLGAYEQYF.

The chain joins TRBV11-2 to TRBJ1-6; TRBD1 matches 9 bases. CDR3 length: 16 residues. From germline, CDR1 is SGHAT and CDR2 FQNNGV. With V trimmed by 2 bases and J by 11 bases, 10 bases remained unmatched. The CDR3 is CASSLSGTGRETPLHF. The CDR3 region has the DNA TGTGCCAGCAGCTTATCCGGGACAGGGCGGGAGACACCCCTCCACTTT.

The chain uses TRBV18 and TRBJ1-1; D is uncertain. Germline V gene sequence: CDR1 KGHSH, CDR2 LQKENI. The V gene lost 6 bases and the J gene lost 3 bases, with 11 bases spanning the gap. This CDR3 has 13 amino acids. CDR3 amino acids: CASSRNGDTEAFF. The DNA for the CDR3 is TGTGCCAGCTCTCGAAACGGGGACACTGAAGCTTTCTTT.

V usage is TRBV9 and J usage is TRBJ2-4; TRBD1 agrees at 7 bases. V lost 1 base to trimming and J lost 7 bases; unmatched junction nucleotides: 5. Germline CDR1 reads SGDLS; CDR2 reads YYNGEE. This CDR3 contains 14 residues. Here the CDR3 DNA reads TGTGCCAGCAGCGTACGGGACAGTGGGAACATTCAGTACTTC. Encoded protein: CASSVRDSGNIQYF.

CDR3 sequence: CASSQGPGQLYTDTQYF. The DNA for the CDR3 is TGTGCCAGCAGCCAGGGGCCTGGACAGCTATACACAGATACGCAGTATTTT. This rearrangement joins TRBV4-2 to TRBJ2-3; tentatively, D is TRBD1 (6 bases). In germline, CDR1 is LGHNA, CDR2 YNFKEQ. The CDR3 loop spans 17 amino acids. V lost 3 bases to trimming and J lost 2 bases, with 18 bases between them.

The chain has TRBV24-1 and TRBJ1-5; perhaps TRBD1 as D (6 bases). This CDR3 has 16 amino acids. Looked up from germline, CDR1 is KGHDR and CDR2 is SFDVKD. Trimming shortened V by 2 bases and J by 0 bases, and 10 bases separated the two germline ends. The CDR3 here is CATSDSRDTSNQPQHF. The CDR3, as DNA: TGTGCCACCAGTGATTCCCGGGACACTAGCAATCAGCCCCAGCATTTT.

The rearrangement uses TRBV2 and TRBJ2-5, with TRBD1 matching 10 bases. CDR3 size: 16 residues. The J segment lost 4 bases and the V segment lost 3 bases, leaving 8 bases of the junction unmatched. The V gene's germline CDR1 is SNHLY and CDR2 FYNNEI. The CDR3 loop reads CASSDLGQGGGETQYF. The CDR3, as DNA: TGTGCCAGCAGTGACCTCGGACAGGGGGGTGGAGAGACCCAGTACTTC.

The genes are TRBV5-4 and TRBJ2-2; 14 bases fit TRBD2. Germline V gene lookup returns CDR1 SGHNT and CDR2 YYREEE (reference sequence). V lost 3 bases to trimming and J lost 7 bases; unmatched junction nucleotides: 5. CDR3 length: 16 residues. The CDR3 DNA reads as TGTGCCAGCAGCTCGGGACTAGCGGGAGTGATCGGGGAGCTGTTTTTT. Translating gives CASSSGLAGVIGELFF.

This clone was counted between two and nine times. The V gene is TRBV7-9, the J gene TRBJ2-5; D perhaps matches TRBD2 (5 bases). Trimming stripped 6 bases from V and 3 bases from J, with 11 bases between. Germline-derived CDR1 and CDR2 are SEHNR and FQNEAQ (reference sequence). The CDR3 extends over 13 amino acids. The CDR3 protein is CASRDDYKETQYF. CDR3 nucleotides: TGTGCCAGCAGGGACGACTACAAAGAGACCCAGTACTTC. The variable domain in full, with the rest retrieved from reference TRBV7-9 and TRBJ2-5, is DTGVSQNPRHKITKRGQNVTFRCDPISEHNRLYWYRQTLGQGPEFLTYFQNEAQLEKSRLLSDRFSAERPKGSFSTLEIQRTEQGDSAMYLCASRDDYKETQYFGPGTRLLVL.

The chain employs TRBV12-3 or TRBV12-4 and TRBJ2-7; the match to TRBD1 covers 11 bases. V trimming: 4 bases; J trimming: 6 bases; junction bases outside the gene matches: 2. This CDR3 contains 13 residues. The CDR3 sequence: CASSSGTGGEQYF. In DNA form, the CDR3 reads TGTGCCAGCAGTTCCGGGACAGGGGGCGAGCAGTACTTC.

The rearrangement uses TRBV24-1 and TRBJ2-7; D remains unclear. The CDR3 is 13 residues long. The germline V gene encodes CDR1 KGHDR and CDR2 SFDVKD. Trimming took off 6 bases at V and 0 bases at J, with 8 bases between the two ends. In DNA form, the CDR3 reads TGTGCCACCAGTCCGGCAGGCTCCTACGAGCAGTACTTC. It is translated as CATSPAGSYEQYF.

This chain joins TRBV5-4 and TRBJ1-1; 9 nucleotides agree with TRBD1. The trim removed 4 bases at V and 0 bases at J, leaving 4 bases unmatched. This CDR3 spans 15 amino acids. CDR1 and CDR2 from the germline V gene are SGHNT and YYREEE (reference sequence). In DNA, the CDR3 is TGTGCCAGCAGCGCGGGACAGGGCCTGAACACTGAAGCTTTCTTT. This translates into CASSAGQGLNTEAFF.

A remark on this clone: Germline and junction disagree at one end, which may indicate a read error. This chain joins TRBV20-1 and TRBJ2-7; D is unresolved. The CDR3 spans 11 residues. CDR1 is DFQATT and CDR2 is SNEGSKA in the germline V gene (reference sequence). The CDR3 DNA reads TGCAGTGCATCGGGCTCCGACGAGCAGTACTTC. This gives the protein CSASGSDEQYF.

The CDR3 DNA sequence: TGTGCCAGCAAGACTGTCGGGGGCGTAGAGACCCAGTACTTC. Amino acid sequence: CASKTVGGVETQYF. The chain carries TRBV2 and TRBJ2-5; D may correspond to TRBD1 or TRBD2 (6 bases each). The CDR3 spans 14 residues. Germline CDR1 SNHLY, CDR2 FYNNEI. V was pared by 7 bases and J by 4 bases, with 16 bases between. Together with reference TRBV2 and TRBJ2-5, the CDR3 gives the full variable domain: EPEVTQTPSHQVTQMGQEVILRCVPISNHLYFYWYRQILGQKVEFLVSFYNNEISEKSEIFDDQFSVERPDGSNFTLKIRSTKLEDSAMYFCASKTVGGVETQYFGPGTRLLVL.

The J gene is TRBJ2-7, the V gene TRBV7-3; 13 bases line up with TRBD2. CDR3 size: 15 residues. CDR1 SGHTA and CDR2 FQGTGA come from the germline V gene. J gave up 4 bases and V 5 bases, and 5 bases lay outside the gene matches. In DNA form, the CDR3 reads TGTGCCAGCAGCCTACTAGCGGGGGGGAGGTACGAGCAGTACTTC. Translating it yields CASSLLAGGRYEQYF. The entire variable domain, with the rest obtained from reference TRBV7-3 and TRBJ2-7, is as follows: GAGVSQTPSNKVTEKGKYVELRCDPISGHTALYWYRQSLGQGPEFLIYFQGTGAADDSGLPNDRFFAVRPEGSVSTLKIQRTERGDSAVYLCASSLLAGGRYEQYFGPGTRLTVT.

This chain uses TRBV9 with TRBJ1-3, with no clear D. From germline, CDR1 is SGDLS and CDR2 YYNGEE. This CDR3 is built from 17 residues. V gave up 0 bases and J gave up 0 bases, with 13 bases separating them. DNA for the CDR3: TGTGCCAGCAGCGTAGCGCCGACCTCGACCTCTGGAAACACCATATATTTT. It encodes CASSVAPTSTSGNTIYF.

The chain couples TRBV7-9 to TRBJ2-3, with 8 bases matching TRBD2. With 4 bases clipped from V and 4 bases from J, the junction kept 7 bases outside the gene matches. This CDR3 has 15 amino acids. CDR1 and CDR2 (germline): SEHNR, FQNEAQ (reference sequence). The CDR3 bases are TGTGCCAGCAGCTCCCGGGAGGGAGGTGCAGATACGCAGTATTTT. It specifies CASSSREGGADTQYF.